This T cell receptor (beta chain) was captured in a study of radiation and T cells in renal cell carcinoma. The study's findings and limits: Top tumor clonotypes rose in blood 2 weeks post-radiation, then contracted.

Using immunoSEQ multiplex PCR, the repertoire was profiled, and TCRdb retains in-frame clones only, with some absent. Counted here are 90,000 to 100,000 clones, around 83% occurring once; the ten biggest clones make up roughly 7.6%. V lost 2 bases and J 4 bases, leaving 8 bases between the germline ends. Germline values: CDR1 KGHSH, CDR2 LQKENI. This CDR3 region has 13 residues. With respect to this clone: Its target is not known.

The time point denotes: blood 4 weeks post-SBRT, at nephrectomy. The treatment was: 15 Gy SBRT to primary tumor, nephrectomy 4 weeks later. Nephrectomy followed 15 Gy stereotactic body radiation by 4 weeks. The patient's renal cell carcinoma had clear cell pathology. V and J are TRBV18 and TRBJ2-5; no clear D. The sequenced sample was blood, obtained from a patient whose treatment included radiotherapy and nephrectomy. This TCR came from a man aged 60 to 69 with renal cell carcinoma. The CDR3 nucleotides are TGTGCCAGCTCACCAGGGGTTGGAGAGACCCAGTACTTC. The encoded protein is CASSPGVGETQYF.